One and the same sample provided the 24 T cell receptor beta chains below, sequenced in a study of CD8 T cells in Susac syndrome. RNA totalling 0.5 to 1 ug underwent reverse transcription with random hexamers. A single record per CDR3 protein comes from TCRdb applying MiXCR to the immunoSEQ multiplex PCR reads. This sample yields 110,000 or so distinct CDR3 sequences, of which under 95% are seen a single time; approximately 0.11% belongs to the top ten. Sequencing input: CD8+ T cells from PBMCs. The receptors shown here come from a human donor in good health.

The genes are TRBV7-8 and TRBJ1-5; D might be TRBD1 (6 bases). V lost 5 bases and J 4 bases, leaving 21 bases between the germline ends. CDR3 size: 17 residues. CDR1 SGHVS and CDR2 FQNEAQ come from the germline V gene. The CDR3 here is CASSRAGARLKNQPQHF. The CDR3 DNA is TGTGCCAGCAGCCGGGCAGGGGCCCGATTAAAAAATCAGCCCCAGCATTTT.

This clonotype occurred once. The V gene is TRBV10-3, the J gene TRBJ1-5, with unresolved D. The CDR3 covers 13 residues. V lost 9 bases to trimming and J lost 4 bases, with 13 bases between them. Germline lookup yields CDR1 ENHRY and CDR2 SYGVKD. CDR3 sequence (DNA): TGTGCCATTCAAGATAGGGAAAATCAGCCCCAGCATTTT. Amino acids: CAIQDRENQPQHF.

The chain has TRBV5-1 and TRBJ2-7, with a tentative D call TRBD1 (6 bases). Trimming pared 0 bases from V and 4 bases from J, leaving 11 bases between. This CDR3 spans 14 amino acids. The germline CDR1 and CDR2 sequences are SGHRS and YFSETQ. CDR3 DNA: TGCGCCAGCAGCTTGGGACGGACAGTTTACGAGCAGTACTTC. It specifies CASSLGRTVYEQYF.

The rearrangement joins TRBV5-7 to TRBJ1-1, with D tentatively TRBD1 (5 bases). TRBV5-7 is given ORF status, its function remaining uncertain. The V gene lost 4 bases and the J gene lost 1 base, with 20 bases spanning the gap. This CDR3 is 17 amino acids long. The CDR3 region is CASSRCIIQASNTEAFF. CDR3 sequence (DNA): TGTGCCAGCAGCCGATGCATCATACAGGCCTCGAACACTGAAGCTTTCTTT.

This chain links TRBV6-2 or TRBV6-3 with TRBJ2-2; 7 bases align to TRBD1. The CDR3 consists of 14 residues. V trimming: 5 bases; J trimming: 7 bases; junction bases outside the gene matches: 7. Germline V lookup: CDR1 MNHEY, CDR2 SVGEGT. The CDR3 spells CASSRTGSGGELFF. The CDR3 coding sequence is TGTGCCAGCAGTAGGACAGGCTCTGGCGGGGAGCTGTTTTTT.

The chain has TRBV6-6 and TRBJ1-3; weak D call: TRBD1 (6 bases). Trimming removed 10 bases from V and 0 bases from J, with 10 bases in between. Germline loops: CDR1 MNHNY, CDR2 SVGAGI (reference sequence). The CDR3 consists of 13 residues. This chain's CDR3 is CATGESSGNTIYF. DNA for the CDR3: TGTGCCACAGGGGAGAGCTCTGGAAACACCATATATTTT.

This chain links TRBV20-1 with TRBJ1-2, with D tentatively TRBD1 (6 bases). Germline CDR1 and CDR2: DFQATT and SNEGSKA (reference sequence). The CDR3 totals 13 residues. CDR3 nucleotide sequence: TGCAGGGGTGGACAGACCGATCAGGGGGGCTACACCTTC. Translating it yields CRGGQTDQGGYTF.

CDR3 bases: TGTGCCACCCGAAGTTGGGCTGAAGCTTTCTTT. Translation gives CATRSWAEAFF. This sequence joins TRBV6-2 or TRBV6-3 and TRBJ1-1, with no clear D. Germline lookup yields CDR1 MNHEY and CDR2 SVGEGT. The V gene lost 10 bases and the J gene lost 6 bases, with 12 bases spanning the gap. This CDR3 has 11 residues.

The J gene is TRBJ2-5, the V gene TRBV28; 14 positions match TRBD2. CDR3 length: 17 residues. The germline V gene has CDR1 MDHEN and CDR2 SYDVKM. J was trimmed by 2 bases and V by 9 bases; bases with no gene match: 11. The CDR3 nucleotides read TGTGCCAGTATCGGGACTAGCGGGAGTCCTTGGCAAGAGACCCAGTACTTC. Amino acid sequence: CASIGTSGSPWQETQYF.

The V gene is TRBV20-1, the J gene TRBJ1-2; D may be TRBD1 (5 bases). Germline values: CDR1 DFQATT, CDR2 SNEGSKA (reference sequence). Trimming pared 3 bases from V and 3 bases from J, leaving 8 bases between. This CDR3 comprises 12 residues. The CDR3 DNA sequence: TGCAGTGCTAGCCCCAGGGACTATGGCTACACCTTC. Translated: CSASPRDYGYTF.

V usage is TRBV4-1 and J usage is TRBJ2-7; D gene uncertain. This CDR3 comprises 15 residues. V gave up 1 base and J gave up 5 bases, with 15 bases separating them. Germline CDR1 and CDR2: MGHRA and YSYEKL. CDR3 amino acids: CASSQGRERLHEQYF. CDR3 coding DNA: TGCGCCAGCAGCCAAGGACGAGAGAGGCTCCACGAGCAGTACTTC.

This chain links TRBV19 with TRBJ1-5; maybe TRBD1 (5 bases). Trimming took off 10 bases at V and 9 bases at J, with 22 bases between the two ends. Germline V gene sequence: CDR1 LNHDA, CDR2 SQIVND (reference sequence). CDR3 length equals 14 residues. The CDR3 DNA reads TGTGCCACTCAGAGGATTGCAGGGTCGCGGCCCCAGCATTTT. It specifies CATQRIAGSRPQHF.

This chain uses TRBV7-6 with TRBJ2-7, with 7 bases lining up with TRBD2. V was clipped by 5 bases and J by 3 bases; unmatched bases: 10. Germline loops: CDR1 SGHVS, CDR2 FNYEAQ. The CDR3 extends over 15 amino acids. CDR3 bases: TGTGCCAGCAGCCCAGGAGCGGGGCCCAACTACGAGCAGTACTTC. Translated: CASSPGAGPNYEQYF.

The chain joins TRBV7-2 to TRBJ2-7, with unresolved D. This CDR3 spans 13 amino acids. Germline assignment: CDR1 SGHTA and CDR2 FQGNSA. The germline V and J ends were trimmed by 2 bases and 3 bases, with 8 bases remaining between them. The CDR3 nucleotides are TGTGCCAGCAGCTTACCACAGAGCTACGAGCAGTACTTC. This translates into CASSLPQSYEQYF.

The rearrangement uses TRBV6-1 and TRBJ1-4; 8 bases are shared with TRBD1. Germline CDR1 MNHNS, CDR2 SASEGT. V gave up 1 base and J gave up 7 bases; unmatched junction bases: 8. This CDR3 is built from 16 residues. The CDR3 loop reads CASSEGRTGRSEKLFF. For the CDR3, the DNA is TGTGCCAGCAGTGAAGGAAGGACAGGGAGGAGTGAAAAACTGTTTTTT.

V usage is TRBV2 and J usage is TRBJ2-3; D is uncertain. Deletions cut 6 bases from V and 1 base from J, with 8 bases between. The CDR3 contains 13 residues. CDR1 SNHLY and CDR2 FYNNEI come from the germline V gene. CDR3 nucleotide sequence: TGTGCCAGCAGCGGTGGTCGCACAGATACGCAGTATTTT. Protein product: CASSGGRTDTQYF.

This clonotype came up a few times. The CDR3 loop is CASSSTSGRYNEQFF. CDR3 in DNA: TGTGCCAGCAGCTCTACTAGCGGGAGGTACAATGAGCAGTTCTTC. The rearrangement joins TRBV12-3 or TRBV12-4 to TRBJ2-1; 12 bases match TRBD2. After removal of 6 bases from V and 4 bases from J, the junction contained 4 bases not matched to a gene. The CDR3 is 15 residues long.

The V and J genes are TRBV28 and TRBJ1-5; TRBD1 is a possible D gene (5 bases). Trimming left V 1 base short and J 3 bases short, with 10 bases between. This CDR3 region has 15 residues. Germline CDR1 MDHEN, CDR2 SYDVKM. CDR3 DNA: TGTGCCAGCAGTTTATCAGGGTCTAACAATCAGCCCCAGCATTTT. Its translation: CASSLSGSNNQPQHF.

Note on this clonotype: A read error may account for a junction end that differs from germline. V usage is TRBV9 and J usage is TRBJ2-5; 9 bases fit TRBD1. This CDR3 is 16 amino acids long. Germline V gene lookup returns CDR1 SGDLS and CDR2 YYNGEE. The CDR3, as DNA: TGTGCCAGCACCGTAGACCTGGACAGGGGCCAAGAGACCCAGTACTTC. Protein: CASTVDLDRGQETQYF.

V gene TRBV4-3 combines with J gene TRBJ2-3, with D possibly being TRBD2 (5 bases). This CDR3 has 17 amino acids. Germline assignment: CDR1 LGHNA and CDR2 YSLEER. The germline V and J ends were trimmed by 1 base and 4 bases, with 18 bases remaining between them. The CDR3 coding sequence is TGCGCCAGCAGCCAAGGGATTCGACACTCCGGGGCAGATACGCAGTATTTT. Translated: CASSQGIRHSGADTQYF.

The chain recombines TRBV7-2 with TRBJ2-7, with D possibly being TRBD1 (5 bases). CDR3 length: 14 residues. CDR1 and CDR2 (germline): SGHTA, FQGNSA. With 5 bases removed from V and 4 bases from J, the gap between germline ends came to 15 bases. The CDR3 region has the DNA TGTGCCAGCAGCGACCCGGGCCCAGGGTACGAGCAGTACTTC. Translating gives CASSDPGPGYEQYF.

A single count supports this clonotype. The chain uses TRBV2 and TRBJ2-7; 7 bases line up with TRBD1. Per the germline V gene, CDR1 is SNHLY and CDR2 is FYNNEI. Unmatched junction bases numbered 15, after V lost 9 bases and J lost 7 bases. The CDR3 contains 14 residues. The CDR3 nucleotides are TGTGCCAGTCTCCGGGGACAGTCACCCTGGGAGCAGTACTTC. As protein: CASLRGQSPWEQYF. The entire variable domain, with the rest obtained from reference TRBV2 and TRBJ2-7, is as follows: EPEVTQTPSHQVTQMGQEVILRCVPISNHLYFYWYRQILGQKVEFLVSFYNNEISEKSEIFDDQFSVERPDGSNFTLKIRSTKLEDSAMYFCASLRGQSPWEQYFGPGTRLTVT.

The CDR3 reads CSVRTGASGANVLTF. The CDR3, as DNA: TGCAGTGTCAGGACAGGGGCGTCTGGGGCCAACGTCCTGACTTTC. The J gene is TRBJ2-6, the V gene TRBV20-1, with TRBD1 identical over 9 bases. J was trimmed by 1 base and V by 7 bases; bases with no gene match: 5. The V gene's germline CDR1 is DFQATT and CDR2 SNEGSKA (reference sequence). This CDR3 is 15 amino acids long.

J is TRBJ2-5 and V is TRBV29-1; 7 positions agree with TRBD1. This CDR3 contains 14 residues. Germline assignment: CDR1 SQVTM and CDR2 ANQGSEA. Trimming cost V 8 bases and J 3 bases; bases outside gene matches: 12. CDR3 nucleotides: TGCAGCATTCGAGGGGGCGCCACCGAAGAGACCCAGTACTTC. It translates to CSIRGGATEETQYF.